The next 3 T cell receptor beta chains were all read from a single sample in a study of tissue T cells after allogeneic stem cell transplantation. Generated by immunoSEQ multiplex PCR, the TCRdb table keeps only in-frame clones and is missing some. The table records about 48,000 clones, nearly 75% of them present only once. Sequenced sample: sorted cells pooled from one or two spleens. The receptors originated from a pool of C57BL/6 mice in good health.

In regard to this clone: Genes and germline come from the mouse. The read ends 1 residue early relative to the CDR3; the germline J gene fills the gap. The chain employs TRBV13-1 and TRBJ2-3; D is unresolved. Trimming took 3 bases from V and 0 from J, leaving 5 bases between them. The CDR3 runs to 13 residues. CDR1 is NSHNY, CDR2 SYGAGN, per germline. CDR3 residues: CASSVTSAETLYF. Partial CDR3 DNA: TGTGCCAGCAGTGTAACTAGTGCAGAAACGCTGTAT.

This clone appeared once. Mouse gene names and germline throughout. The read finishes 1 residue shy of the CDR3 end, and the germline J gene is used to complete it. V is TRBV1 and J is TRBJ2-5, with TRBD2 matching 7 bases. The germline V gene has CDR1 NSQYPW and CDR2 LRSPGD (reference sequence). Losses at the gene ends were 0 bases for V and 1 base for J; bases not matched to a gene: 1. The CDR3 has 15 residues. CDR3 amino acids: CTCSADLGDQDTQYF. Incomplete CDR3 DNA: TGCACCTGCAGTGCAGATCTGGGGGACCAAGACACCCAGTAC.

With regard to this clone: The gene names here belong to mouse. The read gets to within 1 residue of the CDR3 end, and the germline J gene fills in the rest. The rearrangement joins TRBV16 to TRBJ1-6, with D unclear. TRBJ1-6 is an open reading frame whose function is uncertain. The CDR3 contains 13 residues. The germline V gene encodes CDR1 SGHSA and CDR2 FRNQAP. V was trimmed by 3 bases and J by 2 bases, leaving 2 bases between them. CDR3 DNA, as far as it was read: TGTGCAAGCAGCTTCGCCTATAATTCGCCCCTCTAC. Protein: CASSFAYNSPLY. In full, the CDR3 is CASSFAYNSPLYF.